This entry describes one T cell receptor beta chain. After removal of 8 bases from V and 3 bases from J, the junction contained 4 bases not matched to a gene. From germline, CDR1 is SGDLS and CDR2 YYNGEE. The CDR3 covers 13 residues. Terminally differentiated effector memory CD45RA+ cells were excluded by CCR7 positive selection of CD45RO-negative cells. The sample is drawn from a study of shared clonotypes between healthy human individuals. Method: immunoSEQ multiplex PCR; TCRdb's copy keeps in-frame clones and lacks some. Among some 600,000 clones listed, about 96% were seen once. Sequenced material: naive CD8+ T cells sorted from blood. The receptor's source is a woman aged 25 to 39 in good health. J is TRBJ2-2 and V is TRBV9, with TRBD1 matching over 7 bases. CDR3 protein: CASSTGDTGELFF. In DNA, the CDR3 is TGTGCCAGTAGTACAGGGGACACCGGGGAGCTGTTTTTT.